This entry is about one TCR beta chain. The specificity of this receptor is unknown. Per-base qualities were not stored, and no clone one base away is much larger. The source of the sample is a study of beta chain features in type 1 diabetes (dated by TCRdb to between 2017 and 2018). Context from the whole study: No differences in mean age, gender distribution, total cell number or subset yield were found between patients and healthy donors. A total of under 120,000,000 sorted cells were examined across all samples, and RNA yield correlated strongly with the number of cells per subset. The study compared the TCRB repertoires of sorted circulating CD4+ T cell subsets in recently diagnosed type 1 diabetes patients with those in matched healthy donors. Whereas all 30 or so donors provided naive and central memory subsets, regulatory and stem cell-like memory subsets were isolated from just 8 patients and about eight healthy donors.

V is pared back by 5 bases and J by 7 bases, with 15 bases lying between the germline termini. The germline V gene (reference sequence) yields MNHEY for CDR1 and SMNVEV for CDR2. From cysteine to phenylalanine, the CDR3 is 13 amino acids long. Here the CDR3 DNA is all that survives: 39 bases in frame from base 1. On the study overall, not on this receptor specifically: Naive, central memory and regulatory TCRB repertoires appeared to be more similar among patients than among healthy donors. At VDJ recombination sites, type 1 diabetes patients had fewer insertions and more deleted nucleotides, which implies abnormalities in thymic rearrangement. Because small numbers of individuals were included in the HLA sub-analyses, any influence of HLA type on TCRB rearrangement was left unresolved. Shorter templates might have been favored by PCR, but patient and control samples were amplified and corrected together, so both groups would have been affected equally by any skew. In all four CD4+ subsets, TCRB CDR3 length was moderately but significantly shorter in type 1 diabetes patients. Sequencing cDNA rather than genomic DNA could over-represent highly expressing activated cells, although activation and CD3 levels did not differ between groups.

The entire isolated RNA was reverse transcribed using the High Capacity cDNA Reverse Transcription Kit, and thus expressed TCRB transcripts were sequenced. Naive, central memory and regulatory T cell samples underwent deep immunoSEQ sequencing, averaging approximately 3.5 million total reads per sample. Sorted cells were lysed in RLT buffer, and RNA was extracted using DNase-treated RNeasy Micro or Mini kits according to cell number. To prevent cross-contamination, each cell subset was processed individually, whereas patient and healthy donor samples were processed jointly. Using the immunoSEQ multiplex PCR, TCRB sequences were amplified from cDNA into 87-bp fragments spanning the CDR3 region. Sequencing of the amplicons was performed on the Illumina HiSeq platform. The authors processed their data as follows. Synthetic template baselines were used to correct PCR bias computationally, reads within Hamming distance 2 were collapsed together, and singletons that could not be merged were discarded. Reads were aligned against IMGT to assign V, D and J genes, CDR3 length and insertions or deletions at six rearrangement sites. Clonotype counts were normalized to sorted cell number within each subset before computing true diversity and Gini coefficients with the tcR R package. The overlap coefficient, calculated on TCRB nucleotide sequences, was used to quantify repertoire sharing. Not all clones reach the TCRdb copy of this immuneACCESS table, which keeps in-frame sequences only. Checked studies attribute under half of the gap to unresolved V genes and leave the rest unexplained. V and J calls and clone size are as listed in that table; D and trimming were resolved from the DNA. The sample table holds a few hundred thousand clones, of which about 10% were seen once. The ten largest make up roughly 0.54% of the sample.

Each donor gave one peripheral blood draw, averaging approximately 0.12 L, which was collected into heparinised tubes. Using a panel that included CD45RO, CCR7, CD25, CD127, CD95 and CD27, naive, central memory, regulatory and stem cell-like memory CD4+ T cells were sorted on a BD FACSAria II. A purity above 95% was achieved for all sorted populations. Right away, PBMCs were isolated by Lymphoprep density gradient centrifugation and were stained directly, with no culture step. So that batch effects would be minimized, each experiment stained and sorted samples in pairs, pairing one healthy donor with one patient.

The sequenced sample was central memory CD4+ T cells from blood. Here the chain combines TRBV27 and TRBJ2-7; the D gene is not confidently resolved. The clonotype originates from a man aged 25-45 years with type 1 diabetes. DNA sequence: TGTGCCAGCAGTGTCCGCGACGGACGGGAGCAGTACTTC. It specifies CASSVRDGREQYF.